A single sample gave rise to the 7 T cell receptor beta chains below, sequenced in a study of blood T cell repertoires in COVID-19 (dated by TCRdb to 2018 to 2020). Library creation used the immunoSEQ multiplex PCR assay. What TCRdb holds here is the immuneACCESS table cut down to in-frame rearrangements. Part of the clones is not present; checked against another copy, under half of the missing clones reflect an unresolved V gene, and the others are unexplained. The sample data list almost 400,000 clones, and around 92% of these were observed just once. The ten largest account for 1.5% to 2% of the sample. Input material: PBMCs or T cells enriched from blood (not recorded which). These receptor sequences come from a woman aged 25 to 39 who had recovered from COVID-19.

This clone was detected once. The J gene is TRBJ2-7, the V gene TRBV6-5; maybe TRBD1 (6 bases). CDR1 and CDR2 (germline): MNHEY, SVGAGI. The length of the CDR3 is 15 residues. The V gene lost 5 bases and the J gene lost 2 bases, with 16 bases spanning the gap. This CDR3 is CASSTGPGQPYEQYF. As DNA, the CDR3 is TGTGCCAGCAGTACGGGGCCGGGACAACCCTACGAGCAGTACTTC.

The rearrangement joins TRBV4-1 to TRBJ1-5; D unresolved. There are 15 residues in the CDR3. Trimming removed 0 bases at V and 7 bases at J, with 13 bases between. CDR1 is MGHRA and CDR2 is YSYEKL in the germline V gene. CDR3 DNA sequence: TGCGCCAGCAGCCAAGACAGGAGGGCCTCACAGCCCCAGCATTTT. As protein: CASSQDRRASQPQHF.

This clone was found once. J is TRBJ1-3 and V is TRBV2; 8 nucleotides align to TRBD1. The germline V gene encodes CDR1 SNHLY and CDR2 FYNNEI. This CDR3 region has 14 residues. The ends lost 2 bases at V and 10 bases at J; junction bases unmatched: 7. Here the CDR3 DNA reads TGTGCCAGCAGTGAAAACGGACAGGGAGGTACCATATATTTT. Translation: CASSENGQGGTIYF.

The V call is TRBV24-1, the J call TRBJ2-5; D unresolved. Trimming shortened V by 6 bases and J by 5 bases, and 18 bases separated the two germline ends. Germline lookup yields CDR1 KGHDR and CDR2 SFDVKD. The CDR3 has 15 residues. Here the CDR3 reads CATSRGGVNMETQYF. CDR3 nucleotides: TGTGCCACCAGTCGAGGCGGAGTCAACATGGAGACCCAGTACTTC.

The chain is built from TRBV4-1 and TRBJ1-1; D is possibly TRBD1 (5 bases). The V and J ends lost 4 bases and 8 bases respectively, with 14 bases between them. Germline V CDR1 and CDR2: MGHRA, YSYEKL. The CDR3 totals 13 residues. The CDR3, as DNA: TGCGCCAGCAGCCCAGAAGGGGCCGCGGAAGCTTTCTTT. This codes for CASSPEGAAEAFF.

This clone was counted a few times. The rearrangement links TRBV29-1 to TRBJ1-3; 7 bases match TRBD1. This CDR3 region has 15 residues. CDR1 SQVTM and CDR2 ANQGSEA come from the germline V gene. V trimming: 7 bases; J trimming: 2 bases; junction bases outside the gene matches: 11. In DNA, the CDR3 is TGCAGCGGCCTCAACTATACAGGGGCTGGAAACACCATATATTTT. It yields the protein CSGLNYTGAGNTIYF.

The rearrangement joins TRBV6-5 to TRBJ1-1; weak D call: TRBD1 (5 bases). The V end lost 4 bases, the J end lost 1 base, and 13 bases lay between the germline ends. This CDR3 has 15 residues. The germline CDR1 and CDR2 sequences are MNHEY and SVGAGI. CDR3 protein: CASSSSGRQNTEAFF. The CDR3 nucleotides read TGTGCCAGCAGTTCCTCGGGGCGTCAGAACACTGAAGCTTTCTTT.